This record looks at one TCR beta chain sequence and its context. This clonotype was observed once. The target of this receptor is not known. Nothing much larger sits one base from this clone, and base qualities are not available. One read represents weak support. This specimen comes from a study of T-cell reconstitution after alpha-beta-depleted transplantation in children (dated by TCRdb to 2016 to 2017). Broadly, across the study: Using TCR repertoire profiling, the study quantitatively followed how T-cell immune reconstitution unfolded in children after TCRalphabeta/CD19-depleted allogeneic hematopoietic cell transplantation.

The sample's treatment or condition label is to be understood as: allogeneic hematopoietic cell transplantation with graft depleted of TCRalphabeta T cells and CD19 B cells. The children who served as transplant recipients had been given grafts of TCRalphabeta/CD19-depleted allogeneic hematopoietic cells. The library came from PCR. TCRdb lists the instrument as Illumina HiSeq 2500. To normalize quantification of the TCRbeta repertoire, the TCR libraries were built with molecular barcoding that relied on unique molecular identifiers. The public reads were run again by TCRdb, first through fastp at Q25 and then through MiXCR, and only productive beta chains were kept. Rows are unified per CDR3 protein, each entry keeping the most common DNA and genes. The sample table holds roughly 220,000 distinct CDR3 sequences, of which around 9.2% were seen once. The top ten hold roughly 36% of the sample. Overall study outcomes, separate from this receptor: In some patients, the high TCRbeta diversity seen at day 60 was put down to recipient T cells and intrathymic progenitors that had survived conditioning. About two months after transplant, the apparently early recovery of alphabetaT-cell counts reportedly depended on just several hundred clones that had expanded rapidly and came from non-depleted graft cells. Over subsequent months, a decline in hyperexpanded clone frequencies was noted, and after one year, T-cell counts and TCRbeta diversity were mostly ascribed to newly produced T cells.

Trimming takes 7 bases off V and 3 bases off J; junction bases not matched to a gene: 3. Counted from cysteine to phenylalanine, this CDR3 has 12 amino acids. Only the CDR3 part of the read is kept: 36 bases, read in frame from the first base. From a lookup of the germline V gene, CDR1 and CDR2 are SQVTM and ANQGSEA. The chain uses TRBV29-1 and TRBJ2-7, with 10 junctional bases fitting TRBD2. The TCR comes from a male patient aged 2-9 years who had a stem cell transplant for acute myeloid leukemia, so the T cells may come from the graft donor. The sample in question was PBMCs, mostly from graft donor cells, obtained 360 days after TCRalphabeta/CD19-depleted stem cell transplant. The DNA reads TGCAGCGCTCTAGCGGGGGACTACGAGCAGTACTTC. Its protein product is CSALAGDYEQYF.